The next 24 T cell receptor beta chains were all read from a single sample in a study of cytomegalovirus exposure and HLA in healthy donors. The PCR made use of 60 Vbeta and 13 Jbeta primers. Here immunoSEQ multiplex PCR was the method, and the copy in TCRdb shows in-frame clones only, minus some. The table lists 150,000 to 200,000 clones, 80% of them singletons, with about 4.5% in the top ten. Sequenced: PBMCs. These receptors were obtained from a man aged 25-40 years in good health and CMV-seronegative.

The chain recombines TRBV5-4 with TRBJ2-1; D is possibly TRBD1 (6 bases). CDR1 is SGHNT, CDR2 YYREEE, per germline (reference sequence). The ends were cut back, 2 bases at V and 5 bases at J, with 14 bases in the middle. The CDR3 consists of 15 residues. The CDR3 loop reads CASSFDSQGHNEQFF. CDR3 coding DNA: TGTGCCAGCAGCTTCGACAGTCAGGGGCACAATGAGCAGTTCTTC.

This clone was picked up a small number of times. For the CDR3, the DNA is TGTGCCAGCAGGGACATTTCTCGGACCACTGAAGCTTTCTTT. It yields the protein CASRDISRTTEAFF. The chain carries TRBV27 and TRBJ1-1, with D perhaps matching TRBD1 (5 bases). The CDR3 extends over 14 amino acids. CDR1 and CDR2 from the germline V gene are MNHEY and SMNVEV (reference sequence). Between the trimmed V and J ends, which lost 6 bases and 4 bases, there was a span of 15 bases.

CDR3 protein: CASSFAGEEYEQYF. The DNA for the CDR3 is TGTGCCAGCAGTTTTGCGGGAGAAGAGTACGAGCAGTACTTC. The chain links TRBV28 to TRBJ2-7; 7 nucleotides align to TRBD2. The V gene's germline CDR1 is MDHEN and CDR2 SYDVKM. The length of the CDR3 is 14 residues. Trimming removed 3 bases from V and 4 bases from J; junction bases left unmatched: 6.

The chain combines TRBV7-3 with TRBJ2-7; TRBD2 aligns across 8 bases. Germline trimming cut 5 bases from V and 6 bases from J; bases unmatched to any gene: 9. The CDR3 is 14 residues long. Germline loops: CDR1 SGHTA, CDR2 FQGTGA. CDR3 sequence: CASSLTSGSAEQYF. The CDR3 nucleotides read TGTGCCAGCAGCCTTACTAGCGGTTCGGCCGAGCAGTACTTC. Drawing the rest from reference TRBV7-3 and TRBJ2-7, the complete variable domain is GAGVSQTPSNKVTEKGKYVELRCDPISGHTALYWYRQSLGQGPEFLIYFQGTGAADDSGLPNDRFFAVRPEGSVSTLKIQRTERGDSAVYLCASSLTSGSAEQYFGPGTRLTVT.

The CDR3 spells CAQPEGLLTDTQYF. CDR3 nucleotide sequence: TGTGCCCAACCGGAGGGACTTCTCACAGATACGCAGTATTTT. The chain links TRBV5-8 to TRBJ2-3; D is perhaps TRBD2 (6 bases). CDR1 and CDR2 (germline): SGHTS, YDEGEE. This CDR3 spans 14 amino acids. Trimming left V 10 bases short and J 2 bases short, with 17 bases between.

This chain connects TRBV10-3 to TRBJ2-7; possibly TRBD1 for D (6 bases). Between the trimmed V and J ends, which lost 11 bases and 5 bases, there was a span of 16 bases. Germline CDR1 reads ENHRY; CDR2 reads SYGVKD. The CDR3 runs 12 residues. For the CDR3, the DNA is TGTGCCGGAGGCAGGGGCCGCGACGAGCAGTACTTC. Amino acid sequence: CAGGRGRDEQYF.

The chain uses TRBV5-6 and TRBJ1-2; D gene unclear. The CDR3 is 13 amino acids. V lost 3 bases, J lost 8 bases, and 14 bases lay in between. Germline CDR1 SGHDT, CDR2 YYEEEE. Here the CDR3 reads CASSWVGGRGYTF. The CDR3 DNA is TGTGCCAGCAGCTGGGTGGGAGGGCGAGGCTACACCTTC.

J is TRBJ2-3 and V is TRBV28; 7 positions agree with TRBD1. Germline V gene sequence: CDR1 MDHEN, CDR2 SYDVKM. The CDR3 is made up of 15 amino acids. The ends lost 8 bases at V and 2 bases at J; junction bases unmatched: 10. CDR3 sequence reads: CASGTGTVDTDTQYF. The CDR3 DNA is TGTGCCAGCGGGACCGGGACAGTTGACACAGATACGCAGTATTTT.

This chain connects TRBV7-9 to TRBJ1-1; tentatively, D is TRBD1 (6 bases). CDR1 is SEHNR, CDR2 FQNEAQ, per germline (reference sequence). V lost 1 base and J lost 4, with 19 bases in between. CDR3 length: 17 residues. CDR3 amino acids: CASSLVRGIRRITEAFF. The CDR3 DNA sequence: TGTGCCAGCAGCTTAGTAAGGGGGATCAGAAGGATCACTGAAGCTTTCTTT.

The chain joins TRBV28 to TRBJ2-3; 12 nucleotides line up with TRBD2. V lost 8 bases, J lost 3 bases, and 3 bases stayed unmatched. The germline V gene has CDR1 MDHEN and CDR2 SYDVKM. The CDR3 is made up of 14 amino acids. Written as DNA, the CDR3 is TGTGCCAGCCTAGCGGGGGGGTGGACAGATACGCAGTATTTT. Translating gives CASLAGGWTDTQYF.

The chain joins TRBV9 to TRBJ1-1, with D possibly TRBD1 on 5 matching bases. V lost 5 bases and J lost 5, with 22 bases in between. The CDR3 sequence is 16 residues long. The germline V gene has CDR1 SGDLS and CDR2 YYNGEE. This chain's CDR3 is CASSRPGLSSRTEAFF. The CDR3 coding sequence is TGTGCCAGCAGTAGACCGGGACTATCCAGTAGGACTGAAGCTTTCTTT.

This sequence joins TRBV28 and TRBJ1-2, with a weak D call TRBD1 (5 bases). This CDR3 region has 14 residues. The germline gives CDR1 MDHEN, CDR2 SYDVKM. V was cut by 3 bases and J by 4 bases, with 12 bases left in between. CDR3 sequence reads: CASSFGQGLYGYTF. CDR3 DNA sequence: TGTGCCAGCAGTTTCGGCCAGGGACTCTATGGCTACACCTTC.

This clone occurred once. V gene TRBV15 combines with J gene TRBJ2-7, with 11 bases aligning to TRBD2. Trimming at V came to 2 bases and at J to 4 bases, leaving 4 bases not matched to a gene. CDR3 length equals 15 residues. Germline V lookup: CDR1 LNHNV, CDR2 YYDKDF (reference sequence). The CDR3: CATSRLTSGNYEQYF. Here the CDR3 DNA reads TGTGCCACCAGCAGACTGACTAGCGGGAATTACGAGCAGTACTTC.

This clone was seen just once. The chain is built from TRBV7-6 and TRBJ2-2; D uncertain. The V end was cut by 8 bases, the J end by 0 bases, with 16 bases between. Germline CDR1 and CDR2: SGHVS and FNYEAQ. CDR3 size: 16 residues. The CDR3 spells CASGPPPVANTGELFF. In nucleotides, the CDR3 is TGTGCCAGCGGGCCCCCGCCGGTCGCGAACACCGGGGAGCTGTTTTTT.

The chain uses TRBV7-9 and TRBJ2-3, with 9 bases aligning to TRBD1. The CDR3 has 13 amino acids. The ends lost 8 bases at V and 5 bases at J; junction bases unmatched: 5. Germline V gene data show CDR1 as SEHNR and CDR2 as FQNEAQ (reference sequence). As DNA, the CDR3 is TGTGCCAGCGCTGTGGGACAGGGAGATACGCAGTATTTT. It translates to CASAVGQGDTQYF.

V and J are TRBV19 and TRBJ1-2; 9 bases are a match to TRBD1. This CDR3 has 15 amino acids. V shed 7 bases and J 8 bases; nucleotides not matched to a gene: 14. Germline V gives CDR1 LNHDA, CDR2 SQIVND (reference sequence). The CDR3 loop is CASTGQGPAAGGYTF. CDR3 nucleotides: TGTGCCAGTACGGGACAGGGCCCCGCAGCAGGGGGCTACACCTTC.

As DNA, the CDR3 is TGTGCCAGCACCGAGACAGGGGCAGGCTCTGAAGCTTTCTTT. Its translation: CASTETGAGSEAFF. J is TRBJ1-1 and V is TRBV9; 8 positions match TRBD1. V shed 6 bases and J 6 bases; nucleotides not matched to a gene: 10. Per the germline V gene, CDR1 is SGDLS and CDR2 is YYNGEE. The CDR3 sequence is 14 residues long.

The J gene is TRBJ2-7, the V gene TRBV19, with D maybe TRBD2 (5 bases). From germline, CDR1 is LNHDA and CDR2 SQIVND (reference sequence). This CDR3 comprises 15 residues. With 3 bases removed from V and 7 bases from J, the gap between germline ends came to 19 bases. For the CDR3, the DNA is TGTGCCAGTAGTATTTGGGCAGGAACTTCGGGGGAGCAGTACTTC. Translated, it gives CASSIWAGTSGEQYF.

The CDR3 DNA reads TGTGCCAGCAGCTTGGCGGGGGTTCCCGGGGAGCTGTTTTTT. Encoded protein: CASSLAGVPGELFF. This chain joins TRBV5-8 and TRBJ2-2, with D tentatively TRBD2 (6 bases). This CDR3 region has 14 residues. V dropped 0 bases and J dropped 6 bases, with 9 bases sitting between them. The germline V gene has CDR1 SGHTS and CDR2 YDEGEE. Complete variable domain (other parts from reference TRBV5-8 and TRBJ2-2): EAGVTQSPTHLIKTRGQQATLRCSPISGHTSVYWYQQALGLGLQFLLWYDEGEERNRGNFPPRFSGRQFPNYSSELNVNALELEDSALYLCASSLAGVPGELFFGEGSRLTVL.

This clone was seen a single time. V is TRBV6-1 and J is TRBJ1-1; D gene unclear. This CDR3 is built from 13 residues. V was trimmed by 8 bases and J by 7 bases, leaving 17 bases between them. CDR1 is MNHNS and CDR2 is SASEGT in the germline V gene. In DNA form, the CDR3 reads TGTGCCAGCGGGCAGCATTCCGCAATTGAAGCTTTCTTT. The encoded protein is CASGQHSAIEAFF.

V usage is TRBV5-1 and J usage is TRBJ2-7, with D possibly TRBD1 on 7 matching bases. Deletions cut 0 bases from V and 7 bases from J, with 14 bases between. The germline gives CDR1 SGHRS, CDR2 YFSETQ. CDR3 size: 14 residues. CDR3 region: CASSLARGESEQYF. CDR3 sequence (DNA): TGCGCCAGCAGCTTGGCCAGGGGGGAGAGTGAGCAGTACTTC.

The J gene is TRBJ1-5, the V gene TRBV9; D might be TRBD1 (5 bases). Trimming stripped 4 bases from V and 3 bases from J, with 14 bases between. Germline-derived CDR1 and CDR2 are SGDLS and YYNGEE. There are 15 residues in the CDR3. The CDR3 sequence: CASSPDSFDNQPQHF. The CDR3 region has the DNA TGTGCCAGCAGCCCAGACAGCTTTGACAATCAGCCCCAGCATTTT.

The chain employs TRBV5-1 and TRBJ1-2; TRBD1 matches at 9 bases. The V gene end was trimmed by 2 bases and the J gene end by 6 bases; junction bases not matched to a gene: 8. The germline V gene has CDR1 SGHRS and CDR2 YFSETQ. There are 15 residues in the CDR3. The CDR3 protein is CASSFASRDRDGYTF. CDR3 in DNA: TGCGCCAGCAGCTTCGCGTCCCGGGACAGGGATGGCTACACCTTC.

The V gene is TRBV27, the J gene TRBJ2-2; maybe TRBD2 (5 bases). This CDR3 has 15 residues. Germline lookup yields CDR1 MNHEY and CDR2 SMNVEV (reference sequence). V was shortened by 3 bases and J by 1 base, with 9 bases between the two germline ends. CDR3 sequence reads: CASSLLSGNTGELFF. CDR3 DNA sequence: TGTGCCAGCAGTTTGTTGAGCGGGAACACCGGGGAGCTGTTTTTT.